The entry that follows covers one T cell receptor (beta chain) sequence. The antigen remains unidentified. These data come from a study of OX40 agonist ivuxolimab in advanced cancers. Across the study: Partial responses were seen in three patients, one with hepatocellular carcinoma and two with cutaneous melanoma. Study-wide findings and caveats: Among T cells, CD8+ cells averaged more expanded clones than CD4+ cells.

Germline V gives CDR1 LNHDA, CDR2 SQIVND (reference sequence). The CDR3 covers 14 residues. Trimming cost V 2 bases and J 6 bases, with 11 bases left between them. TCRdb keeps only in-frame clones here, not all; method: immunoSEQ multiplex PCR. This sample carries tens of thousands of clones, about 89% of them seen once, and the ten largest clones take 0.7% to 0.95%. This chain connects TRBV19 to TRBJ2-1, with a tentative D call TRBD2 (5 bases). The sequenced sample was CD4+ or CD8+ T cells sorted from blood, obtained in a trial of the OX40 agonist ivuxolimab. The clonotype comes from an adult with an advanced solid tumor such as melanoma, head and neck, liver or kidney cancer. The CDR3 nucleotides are TGTGCCAGTAGTATAATGCCAACTAGCAATGAGCAGTTCTTC. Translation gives CASSIMPTSNEQFF.